This TCR beta chain was found in a study of Ad26.COV2.S vaccination and SARS-CoV-2 variants. Study context: The COV1001 Ad26.COV2.S trial arm included the donor. Intramuscular Ad26.COV2.S at 5x10^10 or 1x10^11 viral particles.

Using immunoSEQ multiplex PCR, the repertoire was profiled, and TCRdb retains in-frame clones only, with some absent. The table has about 350,000 clones, around 87% seen once. On this clone: Its antigen is not known.

Regarding the study as a whole: Vaccine recipients posted higher spike-specific TCR breadth than their placebo counterparts.

The treatment: some 20 received Ad26.COV2.S at low or high dose, single or two shots; about 5 received placebo; per-sample allocation not given. Sampling was performed 63 days after the first vaccine or placebo injection. Germline V gene sequence: CDR1 SGHDT, CDR2 YYEEEE. The ends were cut back, 4 bases at V and 4 bases at J, with 11 bases in the middle. The CDR3 has 13 residues. Sequencing was performed on peripheral blood, taken in a trial of Ad26.COV2.S vaccine versus placebo. The chain has TRBV5-6 and TRBJ1-2; D might be TRBD1 (5 bases). The sequence came from a person between 18 and 65 years old who received the Ad26.COV2.S COVID-19 vaccine or a placebo. CDR3 in amino acids: CASSARDLYGYTF. CDR3 nucleotides: TGTGCCAGCAGCGCCAGGGACCTCTATGGCTACACCTTC. Supplemented by reference TRBV5-6 and TRBJ1-2, the full variable domain reads DAGVTQSPTHLIKTRGQQVTLRCSPKSGHDTVSWYQQALGQGPQFIFQYYEEEERQRGNFPDRFSGHQFPNYSSELNVNALLLGDSALYLCASSARDLYGYTFGSGTRLTVV.